This TCR beta chain originates from a study of blood T cell repertoires in COVID-19. Study background: PBMCs, B-cell-depleted T cells, or T cells provided the cDNA or gDNA that made up the material.

Unmatched junction bases numbered 5, after V lost 3 bases and J lost 0 bases. The length of the CDR3 is 17 residues. Germline V gene sequence: CDR1 SNHLY, CDR2 FYNNEI. Per the original data handling: Nucleated cell counts were estimated from reference gene primer amplification. Data came from immunoSEQ multiplex PCR; TCRdb stores just in-frame clones and leaves some out. Clonal size and the V and J genes are those of that table, whereas D and trimming came from the DNA. The sample has about 46,000 clones, approximately 86% seen once; the top ten hold approximately 3.1%. Residents of approximately 25 US areas, aged about 18 to 89 years, made up the participants. Two negative PCRs, clearance, or symptom resolution had been documented for recovered Cohort 3 donors.

The sequencing sample was made of PBMCs or T cells enriched from blood (not recorded which). The sequence was obtained from a woman in her 50s who had recovered from COVID-19. This sequence joins TRBV2 and TRBJ2-6; 7 nucleotides align to TRBD2. In nucleotides, the CDR3 is TGTGCCAGCAGTGAGATAGCGGGCCTCTCTGGGGCCAACGTCCTGACTTTC. Encoded protein: CASSEIAGLSGANVLTF.